This T cell receptor beta chain is drawn from a study of identifying expanded T cells in peripheral blood. Study-level points and caveats: Differentially abundant clones: roughly 1.2 between replicates, 15 to 17 at roughly 15 days, approximately 18 at four. Variance in clone template counts between two-week samples significantly increased with total template count across all healthy donors.

This table comes from immunoSEQ multiplex PCR, and its TCRdb copy is limited to in-frame clones, with some not included. The repertoire holds roughly 120,000 clones, with about 88% as singletons. Healthy donors had no documented immune events, such as infections, while sampled. With respect to this clone: Its specificity is unknown.

Per the germline V gene, CDR1 is SGHRS and CDR2 is YFSETQ. V was cut by 4 bases and J by 0 bases, with 17 bases left in between. CDR3 length: 16 residues. Input material: blood. This rearrangement joins TRBV5-1 to TRBJ2-7; D tentatively reads TRBD1 or TRBD2 (7 bases each). This clonotype was obtained from a person aged 18 to 69 in good health. The CDR3 is CASSLKTGEGSYEQYF. In DNA form, the CDR3 reads TGCGCCAGCAGCCTCAAAACAGGGGAGGGCTCCTACGAGCAGTACTTC.